One sample yielded the 3 T cell receptor beta chains listed below, sequenced in a study of T cell responses to AZD1222 COVID-19 vaccine (dated by TCRdb to the early 2020s). Sample time point, as interpreted from the label and publication: baseline before first vaccination. Library prep was done by the immunoSEQ multiplex PCR assay. The source is immuneACCESS, and TCRdb retained only in-frame sequences with V and J called. Part of the clones is not carried over; for the studies checked, unresolved V genes explain less than half of this, and the remainder is unexplained. The sample table records about 140,000 clones; approximately 90% of these occur just once. The ten biggest clones cover 5% to 6.5% of the sample. The sequencing used peripheral blood, collected on day 0 of AZD1222 vaccination. The receptor set was obtained from an adult in good health.

V is TRBV10-3 and J is TRBJ2-5; 10 bases are a match to TRBD1. The CDR3 consists of 15 residues. Germline V gene lookup returns CDR1 ENHRY and CDR2 SYGVKD. The junction had 12 bases not matched to a gene; V was cut back by 10 bases and J by 4 bases. Written as DNA, the CDR3 is TGTGCCACCAAGTGGGACAGGGGATTCCGAGAGACCCAGTACTTC. Amino acid sequence: CATKWDRGFRETQYF.

J is TRBJ1-2 and V is TRBV15, with D possibly TRBD1 on 5 matching bases. The germline CDR1 and CDR2 sequences are LNHNV and YYDKDF (reference sequence). Trimming took off 0 bases at V and 6 bases at J, with 11 bases between the two ends. The CDR3 contains 14 residues. This CDR3 reads CATSRDRRGDGYTF. CDR3 coding DNA: TGTGCCACCAGCAGAGATCGGAGGGGAGATGGCTACACCTTC.

V is TRBV6-2 or TRBV6-3 and J is TRBJ1-5; unclear D gene. CDR3 length equals 12 residues. Germline CDR1 is MNHEY and CDR2 is SVGEGT. V was shortened by 5 bases and J by 4 bases, with 6 bases between the two germline ends. This CDR3 is CASSPANQPQHF. CDR3 nucleotide sequence: TGTGCCAGCAGTCCGGCAAATCAGCCCCAGCATTTT.